This T cell receptor beta chain stems from a study of blood T cells in healthy people across ages. Notes on the study in general: No one knew whether donors had CMV, which possibly confounded expanded clonotype changes. Measured against age, TCR beta diversity per million T cells decreased in a roughly linear manner. A conclusive naive versus antigen-experienced comparison was prevented by the unsorted PBMCs.

Primers used in a second PCR of roughly 7 to 12 cycles were a sample-barcoded 5' primer and a J-beta primer mix. A single record per CDR3 protein comes from TCRdb applying MiXCR to the 5' RACE reads. This table has fewer than 2,000,000 distinct CDR3 sequences, 34% appearing once. The CDR3 contains 15 residues. CDR1 is DFQATT, CDR2 SNEGSKA, per germline (reference sequence). With 6 bases removed from V and 1 base from J, the gap between germline ends came to 18 bases. This clonotype was observed a handful of times. The antigen is unknown. This receptor was taken from a woman in her 30s in good health. The rearrangement joins TRBV20-1 to TRBJ1-1, with D maybe TRBD1 (6 bases). The specimen was blood. For the CDR3, the DNA is TGCAGTGCGCGCGGGACGGGACACTCGAACACTGAAGCTTTCTTT. Protein sequence: CSARGTGHSNTEAFF.